A single sample is the source of the 21 T cell receptor beta chains below, sequenced in a study of blood T cell repertoires in COVID-19. Some clones are missing from TCRdb's copy, which holds only in-frame ones; the method was immunoSEQ multiplex PCR. Of roughly 52,000 clones in the sample, approximately 89% were seen once. The sequencing sample was made of peripheral blood. The receptors shown here come from a woman aged 80 or over with acute or convalescent COVID-19.

The rearrangement links TRBV18 to TRBJ1-5; perhaps TRBD1 as D (5 bases). From germline, CDR1 is KGHSH and CDR2 LQKENI. The CDR3 spans 13 residues. The V gene lost 4 bases and the J gene lost 4 bases, with 8 bases spanning the gap. The CDR3 sequence is CASSQGQNQPQHF. DNA for the CDR3: TGTGCCAGCTCACAGGGGCAAAATCAGCCCCAGCATTTT. Combining the CDR3 with reference TRBV18 and TRBJ1-5 gives the whole variable domain NAGVMQNPRHLVRRRGQEARLRCSPMKGHSHVYWYRQLPEEGLKFMVYLQKENIIDESGMPKERFSAEFPKEGPSILRIQQVVRGDSAAYFCASSQGQNQPQHFGDGTRLSIL.

About this clone: Germline and junction disagree at one end, which may indicate a read error. The V and J genes are TRBV6-5 and TRBJ1-5; maybe TRBD1 (5 bases). Germline CDR1 is MNHEY and CDR2 is SVGAGI. This CDR3 is 13 amino acids long. CDR3 bases: TGTGTCAGCAGCCGCGACAGCGTAGGCAGCCAGCATTTT. It yields the protein CVSSRDSVGSQHF.

This clone was found once. J is TRBJ2-5 and V is TRBV12-3 or TRBV12-4, with TRBD1 as a possible D gene (5 bases). V lost 2 bases, J lost 9 bases, and 13 bases lay in between. The CDR3 extends over 13 amino acids. The CDR3 here is CASSLREGAPQYF. The DNA for the CDR3 is TGTGCCAGCAGTTTAAGGGAAGGGGCCCCCCAGTACTTC.

The chain employs TRBV2 and TRBJ1-5; weak D call: TRBD1 (5 bases). V lost 6 bases and J 4 bases, leaving 16 bases between the germline ends. This CDR3 has 15 residues. The V gene's germline CDR1 is SNHLY and CDR2 FYNNEI. This CDR3 is CASSYSGQKNQPQHF. DNA for the CDR3: TGTGCCAGCAGCTATTCAGGGCAGAAAAATCAGCCCCAGCATTTT.

The chain carries TRBV10-3 and TRBJ2-2; D possibly corresponds to TRBD1 (5 bases). Germline V gene lookup returns CDR1 ENHRY and CDR2 SYGVKD. The V gene lost 5 bases and the J gene lost 2 bases, with 15 bases spanning the gap. This CDR3 is built from 16 residues. The CDR3 is CAISRTNTDNTGELFF. DNA for the CDR3: TGTGCCATCAGTAGGACAAACACCGACAACACCGGGGAGCTGTTTTTT.

The chain has TRBV7-9 and TRBJ1-5; D unclear. Germline V CDR1 and CDR2: SEHNR, FQNEAQ (reference sequence). The CDR3 spans 12 residues. The V gene lost 1 base and the J gene lost 8 bases, with 6 bases spanning the gap. CDR3 protein: CASSLGREPQHF. CDR3 DNA sequence: TGTGCCAGCAGCTTAGGACGGGAGCCCCAGCATTTT.

The J gene is TRBJ2-2, the V gene TRBV5-1; possibly TRBD2 for D (5 bases). Germline CDR1 and CDR2: SGHRS and YFSETQ. V was trimmed by 1 base and J by 2 bases, leaving 12 bases between them. This CDR3 contains 16 residues. CDR3 in amino acids: CASSLRAGVNTGELFF. CDR3 coding DNA: TGCGCCAGCAGCTTGAGGGCGGGTGTAAACACCGGGGAGCTGTTTTTT.

The chain carries TRBV11-2 and TRBJ2-5; 10 bases fit TRBD2. The CDR3 has 15 amino acids. CDR1 is SGHAT and CDR2 is FQNNGV in the germline V gene. Trimming at V came to 5 bases and at J to 5 bases, leaving 8 bases not matched to a gene. The CDR3 bases are TGTGCCAGCAGCCCCCCGGGACTAGCGCCGGAGACCCAGTACTTC. Protein product: CASSPPGLAPETQYF.

This rearrangement joins TRBV19 to TRBJ1-3; 9 bases line up with TRBD1. Germline V gene data show CDR1 as LNHDA and CDR2 as SQIVND (reference sequence). The CDR3 runs 15 residues. The trim removed 9 bases at V and 0 bases at J, leaving 6 bases unmatched. The CDR3 DNA sequence: TGTGCCAGCCGGGACAGGGCGCTCTCTGGAAACACCATATATTTT. This codes for CASRDRALSGNTIYF.

This chain connects TRBV5-1 to TRBJ1-6; D call uncertain. V was pared by 0 bases and J by 6 bases, with 13 bases between. The CDR3 length is 16 residues. The germline V gene has CDR1 SGHRS and CDR2 YFSETQ. CDR3 amino acids: CASSLAEGRPNSPLHF. For the CDR3, the DNA is TGCGCCAGCAGCTTGGCGGAGGGTAGGCCTAATTCACCCCTCCACTTT.

The genes are TRBV10-2 and TRBJ1-5; maybe TRBD1 (6 bases). CDR3 length equals 15 residues. Germline CDR1 WSHSY, CDR2 SAAADI. V shed 3 bases and J shed 2 bases, with 11 bases lying between them. In DNA, the CDR3 is TGCGCCAGCAGTGAACAGGGAGGGGGCAATCAGCCCCAGCATTTT. Its translation is CASSEQGGGNQPQHF.

The rearrangement uses TRBV7-9 and TRBJ2-3; TRBD1 is a possible D gene (6 bases). The CDR3 consists of 16 residues. The V gene lost 1 base and the J gene lost 1 base, with 12 bases spanning the gap. CDR1 SEHNR and CDR2 FQNEAQ come from the germline V gene (reference sequence). CDR3 sequence (DNA): TGTGCCAGCAGCTTAGGGGTGGGGGCAGGCACAGATACGCAGTATTTT. Residues: CASSLGVGAGTDTQYF.

The rearrangement uses TRBV28 and TRBJ1-2, with a weak D call TRBD1 (6 bases). This CDR3 spans 17 amino acids. The V end lost 5 bases, the J end lost 0 bases, and 19 bases lay between the germline ends. Per the germline V gene, CDR1 is MDHEN and CDR2 is SYDVKM. Written as DNA, the CDR3 is TGTGCCAGCAGTCATGGACAGCAGCGACCAGCTAACTATGGCTACACCTTC. Protein: CASSHGQQRPANYGYTF.

This clone was seen once. V usage is TRBV6-5 and J usage is TRBJ1-1, with D possibly being TRBD1 (5 bases). Trimming removed 6 bases at V and 4 bases at J, with 15 bases between. This CDR3 has 14 amino acids. Per germline, CDR1 MNHEY and CDR2 SVGAGI. CDR3 sequence reads: CASRPTRAVTEAFF. Written as DNA, the CDR3 is TGTGCCAGCAGACCAACCAGGGCGGTCACTGAAGCTTTCTTT.

The chain carries TRBV7-2 and TRBJ2-7, with TRBD1 identical over 7 bases. The CDR3 contains 13 residues. The V gene's germline CDR1 is SGHTA and CDR2 FQGNSA. Trimming cost V 1 base and J 9 bases; bases outside gene matches: 6. The CDR3 sequence is CASSLGTGDRQYV. CDR3 coding DNA: TGTGCCAGCAGCTTAGGGACAGGCGACCGGCAGTACGTC.

The CDR3 DNA sequence: TGTGCCAGCAGCCCGACTAGTCTTTCCTACAATGAGCAGTTCTTC. Translation gives CASSPTSLSYNEQFF. The rearrangement links TRBV7-8 to TRBJ2-1; a possible D gene is TRBD2 (6 bases). The CDR3 length is 15 residues. Germline CDR1 and CDR2: SGHVS and FQNEAQ. V lost 5 bases, J lost 1 base, and 12 bases lay in between.

J is TRBJ1-4 and V is TRBV6-5; D is perhaps TRBD1 (5 bases). This CDR3 is 15 amino acids long. The ends were cut back, 6 bases at V and 0 bases at J, with 11 bases in the middle. The germline gives CDR1 MNHEY, CDR2 SVGAGI. In DNA, the CDR3 is TGTGCCAGCAGCTCACAGGCAGCAACTAATGAAAAACTGTTTTTT. Residues: CASSSQAATNEKLFF.

The chain recombines TRBV6-6 with TRBJ1-5; 7 bases are shared with TRBD1. Trimming removed 6 bases from V and 7 bases from J; junction bases left unmatched: 6. This CDR3 spans 13 amino acids. Germline CDR1 MNHNY, CDR2 SVGAGI (reference sequence). The chain's CDR3 is CASSDRDGQPQHF. CDR3 DNA: TGTGCCAGCAGCGACAGGGATGGGCAGCCCCAGCATTTT.

The J gene is TRBJ1-2, the V gene TRBV5-1, with 8 bases matching TRBD1. J was trimmed by 8 bases and V by 0 bases; bases with no gene match: 9. The CDR3 is made up of 15 amino acids. Germline V gene sequence: CDR1 SGHRS, CDR2 YFSETQ. The CDR3 nucleotides are TGCGCCAGCAGCTTGGCCCCGGACAGGGAATACGGCTACACCTTC. Translated, it gives CASSLAPDREYGYTF.

V is TRBV12-3 or TRBV12-4 and J is TRBJ1-2; no reliable D call. Trimming left V 4 bases short and J 3 bases short, with 6 bases between. CDR3 size: 12 residues. In nucleotides, the CDR3 is TGTGCCAGCAGTTCCGGGTACTATGGCTACACCTTC. It encodes CASSSGYYGYTF.

The CDR3 spells CASSYGQTLWGYTF. The CDR3 DNA is TGTGCCAGCAGTTATGGGCAGACCCTGTGGGGCTACACCTTC. V and J are TRBV6-5 and TRBJ1-2; no clear D. Germline loops: CDR1 MNHEY, CDR2 SVGAGI. V was cut by 3 bases and J by 8 bases, with 16 bases left in between. This CDR3 has 14 amino acids.